The source of this T cell receptor (beta chain) is a study of T cell responses to AZD1222 COVID-19 vaccine. Findings and caveats of the study: Donors skewed white British and female; clonal diversity was possibly underestimated. Spike-wide vaccine-associated CD4 TCRs dominated at 160-218 and 743-854. Repertoire sampling happened only post peak T cell response.

V was pared by 4 bases and J by 2 bases, with 15 bases between. Germline V CDR1 and CDR2: LGHDT, YNNKEL (reference sequence). The CDR3 runs 16 residues. Sequencing was performed with immunoSEQ multiplex PCR; in TCRdb, only in-frame clones are kept and a portion is missing. Seen here are around 130,000 clones, roughly 92% observed once, and the top ten hold about 1.1%. Comments on this clone: The antigen remains undetermined.

This rearrangement joins TRBV3-1 (or the pseudogene TRBV3-2) to TRBJ2-1; D gene uncertain. The source was peripheral blood, collected 28 days after the second AZD1222 dose. The TCR comes from an adult who received the AZD1222 COVID-19 vaccine. The CDR3 loop reads CASSPARADAYNEQFF. The DNA of the CDR3 is TGTGCCAGCAGCCCCGCACGGGCGGACGCCTACAATGAGCAGTTCTTC.